A single sample gave rise to the 26 T cell receptor beta chains below, sequenced in a study of OX40 agonist ivuxolimab in advanced cancers. Generated by immunoSEQ multiplex PCR, the TCRdb table keeps only in-frame clones and is missing some. Of around 60,000 clones listed, 75% to 90% are singletons. The sequences come from CD4+ or CD8+ T cells sorted from blood, collected in a trial of the OX40 agonist ivuxolimab. The receptors stem from an adult with an advanced solid tumor such as melanoma, head and neck, liver or kidney cancer.

The V gene is TRBV20-1, the J gene TRBJ1-2; tentatively, D is TRBD1 (6 bases). Trimming removed 8 bases from V and 7 bases from J, with 14 bases in between. The CDR3 is made up of 11 amino acids. Germline V gives CDR1 DFQATT, CDR2 SNEGSKA (reference sequence). CDR3 sequence: CSPDVDSGYTF. The CDR3, as DNA: TGCAGTCCGGACGTGGACAGTGGCTACACCTTC.

The chain joins TRBV30 to TRBJ1-6; perhaps TRBD1 as D (6 bases). This CDR3 is built from 14 residues. Germline CDR1 reads GTSNPN; CDR2 reads SVGIG (reference sequence). V lost 0 bases and J lost 8, with 11 bases in between. CDR3 nucleotide sequence: TGTGCCTGGAGTGTAATAGGGGGGGATTCACCCCTCCACTTT. Protein: CAWSVIGGDSPLHF.

In the case of this clone: The junction shows a germline mismatch at one end, possibly a read error. The chain carries TRBV7-7 and TRBJ2-3, with TRBD2 matching over 7 bases. Per the germline V gene, CDR1 is SSHAT and CDR2 is FNYEAQ (reference sequence). The CDR3 loop spans 19 amino acids. The CDR3 DNA follows: TGTGCTAGCAGCTCATCCCGAAGGAGCGGGGTAGCTAGCACAGATACGCAGTATTTT. Translated, it gives CASSSSRRSGVASTDTQYF.

The chain links TRBV7-8 to TRBJ2-7; a possible D gene is TRBD1 (5 bases). CDR3 length equals 11 residues. The V and J ends lost 5 bases and 5 bases respectively, with 7 bases between them. Germline CDR1 reads SGHVS; CDR2 reads FQNEAQ. For the CDR3, the DNA is TGTGCCAGCAGCCTGGACAACGAGCAGTACTTC. Translated: CASSLDNEQYF. The full variable domain, with the rest looked up from reference TRBV7-8 and TRBJ2-7, is GAGVSQSPRYKVAKRGQDVALRCDPISGHVSLFWYQQALGQGPEFLTYFQNEAQLDKSGLPSDRFFAERPEGSVSTLKIQRTQQEDSAVYLCASSLDNEQYFGPGTRLTVT.

The chain uses TRBV28 and TRBJ1-5, with D tentatively TRBD1 (5 bases). The germline V gene has CDR1 MDHEN and CDR2 SYDVKM. The CDR3 contains 12 residues. V gave up 7 bases and J gave up 9 bases, with 13 bases separating them. CDR3 sequence: CASTRGARPQHF. CDR3 DNA sequence: TGTGCCAGCACAAGAGGGGCTAGGCCCCAGCATTTT.

The CDR3 loop reads CASTEGAKNIQYF. DNA for the CDR3: TGTGCCAGCACGGAGGGTGCCAAAAACATTCAGTACTTC. The rearrangement links TRBV7-9 to TRBJ2-4; TRBD2 might be the D (6 bases). Deletions cut 7 bases from V and 1 base from J, with 8 bases between. Germline V gene sequence: CDR1 SEHNR, CDR2 FQNEAQ (reference sequence). The CDR3 is made up of 13 amino acids.

The chain is built from TRBV14 and TRBJ2-7; maybe TRBD1 (5 bases). Germline loops: CDR1 SGHDN, CDR2 FVKESK. This CDR3 has 15 amino acids. Trimming took 0 bases from V and 2 from J, leaving 11 bases between them. CDR3 coding DNA: TGTGCCAGCAGCCAAGATTACGTCAGGGCCTACGAGCAGTACTTC. This encodes CASSQDYVRAYEQYF.

This sequence joins TRBV27 and TRBJ2-1; the match to TRBD1 covers 7 bases. Germline V gives CDR1 MNHEY, CDR2 SMNVEV (reference sequence). This CDR3 contains 16 residues. The J segment lost 9 bases and the V segment lost 6 bases, leaving 17 bases of the junction unmatched. The CDR3 here is CASSPGTAAGNTEQFF. The CDR3 DNA follows: TGTGCCAGCAGCCCTGGGACAGCAGCTGGAAACACTGAGCAGTTCTTC.

The chain has TRBV5-1 and TRBJ1-2; TRBD1 matches 11 bases. The V gene's germline CDR1 is SGHRS and CDR2 YFSETQ. CDR3 size: 15 residues. Germline trimming cut 0 bases from V and 8 bases from J; bases unmatched to any gene: 6. The CDR3 DNA follows: TGCGCCAGCAGCTTGGGTGGACAGGGGGCTCGGGGCTACACCTTC. As protein: CASSLGGQGARGYTF.

The chain combines TRBV5-4 with TRBJ2-7; a possible D gene is TRBD1 (6 bases). V was pared by 4 bases and J by 5 bases, with 13 bases between. CDR1 and CDR2 (germline): SGHNT, YYREEE (reference sequence). The CDR3 extends over 13 amino acids. The CDR3 reads CASSPGERDEQYF. CDR3 sequence (DNA): TGTGCCAGCAGCCCAGGGGAAAGGGACGAGCAGTACTTC. Full variable domain (missing parts from reference TRBV5-4 and TRBJ2-7): ETGVTQSPTHLIKTRGQQVTLRCSSQSGHNTVSWYQQALGQGPQFIFQYYREEENGRGNFPPRFSGLQFPNYSSELNVNALELDDSALYLCASSPGERDEQYFGPGTRLTVT.

The chain couples TRBV2 to TRBJ2-5; D unclear. Trimming removed 5 bases at V and 0 bases at J, with 1 base between. CDR1 is SNHLY and CDR2 is FYNNEI in the germline V gene. This CDR3 is 11 amino acids long. CDR3 sequence reads: CASSNQETQYF. CDR3 nucleotide sequence: TGTGCCAGCAGTAACCAAGAGACCCAGTACTTC.

The gene calls are TRBV6-6 and TRBJ2-7; tentatively, D is TRBD1 (6 bases). The CDR3 contains 14 residues. Germline-derived CDR1 and CDR2 are MNHNY and SVGAGI (reference sequence). Trimming cost V 6 bases and J 0 bases, with 12 bases left between them. The CDR3 DNA follows: TGTGCCAGCAGCCGTGACAGGAGCTCCTACGAGCAGTACTTC. It specifies CASSRDRSSYEQYF.

The chain recombines TRBV4-2 with TRBJ2-7; 8 bases are a match to TRBD1. Germline V gives CDR1 LGHNA, CDR2 YNFKEQ. The CDR3 is made up of 14 amino acids. Trimming removed 0 bases from V and 4 bases from J; junction bases left unmatched: 2. As DNA, the CDR3 is TGTGCCAGCAGCCAAGAAGGACAGGGATACGAGCAGTACTTC. As protein: CASSQEGQGYEQYF.

This sequence joins TRBV18 and TRBJ2-7; 8 positions agree with TRBD1. The CDR3 is made up of 12 amino acids. Per germline, CDR1 KGHSH and CDR2 LQKENI. V shed 3 bases, J shed 6 bases, and the junction held 1 base outside the gene matches. CDR3 in amino acids: CASSPDRVEQYF. In DNA form, the CDR3 reads TGTGCCAGCTCACCGGACAGGGTCGAGCAGTACTTC.

This clone came up once. This rearrangement joins TRBV10-3 to TRBJ1-2; TRBD1 is a possible D gene (5 bases). Germline CDR1 and CDR2: ENHRY and SYGVKD. The CDR3 extends over 15 amino acids. Trimming pared 4 bases from V and 5 bases from J, leaving 17 bases between. CDR3 sequence: CAISGGGLHGYGYTF. DNA for the CDR3: TGTGCCATCAGTGGGGGGGGACTTCACGGTTATGGCTACACCTTC.

The rearrangement joins TRBV11-2 to TRBJ1-1, with D possibly TRBD1 on 5 matching bases. In germline, CDR1 is SGHAT, CDR2 FQNNGV. Between the trimmed V and J ends, which lost 4 bases and 3 bases, there was a span of 12 bases. The CDR3 is made up of 14 amino acids. CDR3 residues: CASSSRTGHTEAFF. The DNA for the CDR3 is TGTGCCAGCAGCTCCCGGACGGGACACACTGAAGCTTTCTTT.

J is TRBJ2-5 and V is TRBV5-6, with TRBD2 matching 11 bases. The CDR3 runs to 16 residues. The V segment lost 4 bases and the J segment 0 bases; nucleotides outside the gene matches: 5. Per germline, CDR1 SGHDT and CDR2 YYEEEE. The CDR3 DNA follows: TGTGCCAGCAGCACCCCGGGACTAGCGGACCAAGAGACCCAGTACTTC. Protein sequence: CASSTPGLADQETQYF.

The chain joins TRBV9 to TRBJ2-7; 8 positions match TRBD1. This CDR3 has 17 amino acids. Per the germline V gene, CDR1 is SGDLS and CDR2 is YYNGEE. V gave up 1 base and J gave up 2 bases; unmatched junction bases: 11. As DNA, the CDR3 is TGTGCCAGCAGCGTATCCCCGGACAGGGCCCTGGCCTACGAGCAGTACTTC. Protein: CASSVSPDRALAYEQYF.

In its sample, this clone was seen once. The chain links TRBV27 to TRBJ1-1, with 9 nucleotides matching TRBD1. Germline values: CDR1 MNHEY, CDR2 SMNVEV (reference sequence). The CDR3 is made up of 15 amino acids. V was pared by 6 bases and J by 6 bases, with 11 bases of the junction left unmatched. The CDR3 DNA sequence: TGTGCCAGCAGAGACAGGGGGTCAGTGACACCTGAAGCTTTCTTT. Protein product: CASRDRGSVTPEAFF.

The chain is built from TRBV7-6 and TRBJ2-2; D possibly corresponds to TRBD2 (6 bases). The germline CDR1 and CDR2 sequences are SGHVS and FNYEAQ. The germline V and J ends were trimmed by 5 bases and 6 bases, with 19 bases remaining between them. This CDR3 spans 16 amino acids. In DNA form, the CDR3 reads TGTGCCAGCAGCAGACTGGGTGATAGCGGCTCCGGGGAGCTGTTTTTT. Its translation is CASSRLGDSGSGELFF. The full variable domain, completed using reference TRBV7-6 and TRBJ2-2, is GAGVSQSPRYKVTKRGQDVALRCDPISGHVSLYWYRQALGQGPEFLTYFNYEAQQDKSGLPNDRFSAERPEGSISTLTIQRTEQRDSAMYRCASSRLGDSGSGELFFGEGSRLTVL.

The chain recombines TRBV6-6 with TRBJ1-2; possible D gene TRBD1, 6 bases. V was clipped by 5 bases and J by 4 bases, with 14 bases between them. Germline lookup yields CDR1 MNHNY and CDR2 SVGAGI (reference sequence). This CDR3 spans 14 amino acids. The CDR3 is CASSEIQGTYGYTF. In DNA form, the CDR3 reads TGTGCCAGCAGTGAGATACAGGGAACCTATGGCTACACCTTC.

The chain is built from TRBV18 and TRBJ2-6; unclear D gene. V lost 1 base and J lost 0, with 7 bases in between. The CDR3 has 16 amino acids. CDR1 KGHSH and CDR2 LQKENI come from the germline V gene. This chain's CDR3 is CASSPRANSGANVLTF. DNA of the CDR3: TGTGCCAGCTCACCACGAGCCAACTCTGGGGCCAACGTCCTGACTTTC. The variable domain in full, with the rest retrieved from reference TRBV18 and TRBJ2-6, is NAGVMQNPRHLVRRRGQEARLRCSPMKGHSHVYWYRQLPEEGLKFMVYLQKENIIDESGMPKERFSAEFPKEGPSILRIQQVVRGDSAAYFCASSPRANSGANVLTFGAGSRLTVL.

The genes are TRBV28 and TRBJ1-5; TRBD1 matches at 8 bases. This CDR3 contains 16 residues. Looked up from germline, CDR1 is MDHEN and CDR2 is SYDVKM. The V and J ends lost 3 bases and 1 base, in that order; junction bases with no gene match: 5. The CDR3 bases are TGTGCCAGCAGTTTCGATCAGGGGGCGAGCAATCAGCCCCAGCATTTT. It yields the protein CASSFDQGASNQPQHF.

The rearrangement uses TRBV18 and TRBJ1-1; TRBD1 is a possible D gene (6 bases). V was pared by 5 bases and J by 7 bases, with 23 bases between. This CDR3 has 16 residues. Germline V gene sequence: CDR1 KGHSH, CDR2 LQKENI. The CDR3 DNA sequence: TGTGCCAGCTCAGTGGAGGGGGGCCGAAAACCTCATGAAGCTTTCTTT. Protein: CASSVEGGRKPHEAFF. Looking up the rest from reference TRBV18 and TRBJ1-1 gives the full variable domain: NAGVMQNPRHLVRRRGQEARLRCSPMKGHSHVYWYRQLPEEGLKFMVYLQKENIIDESGMPKERFSAEFPKEGPSILRIQQVVRGDSAAYFCASSVEGGRKPHEAFFGQGTRLTVV.

This chain joins TRBV7-3 and TRBJ2-7, with 10 bases matching TRBD2. The CDR3 loop spans 15 amino acids. Losses at the gene ends were 4 bases for V and 6 bases for J; bases not matched to a gene: 9. Germline CDR1 is SGHTA and CDR2 is FQGTGA. The CDR3 protein is CASSSQAGGPGEQYF. CDR3 sequence (DNA): TGTGCCAGCAGCTCCCAAGCGGGAGGGCCAGGCGAGCAGTACTTC.

V and J are TRBV22-1 and TRBJ2-6. TRBV22-1 represents a pseudogene. This CDR3 region has 17 residues. The CDR3 sequence is CPGRSGGEQSRANVLTF. As DNA, the CDR3 is TGTCCTGGGAGGTCCGGGGGCGAACAAAGTCGGGCCAACGTCCTGACTTTC.